This record concerns one T cell receptor (beta chain) sequence. The antigen is not known. With the Oncomine TCR Beta short-read assay, DNA from cultured CD4+ T cells was sequenced. TCRdb called the PCR reads again in MiXCR, with one record for every CDR3 protein. The profile covers approximately 14,000 distinct CDR3 sequences, with 28% appearing a single time and over 15% taken by the ten largest. Stated treatment: roughly 10-day PBMC culture with coronavirus spike peptide pools or control peptides (ViraFEST assay). Culture conditions combined more than 1.5 million PBMCs per well with around 9.7 IU/ml IL-2 and 9 to 10 ug/ml peptide pools. This specimen belongs to a study of vaccination and CD4 T cells after COVID-19. Across the study: Overlapping SARS-CoV-2, HCoV-NL63, HCoV-OC43 and HCoV-229E spike peptides were used to stimulate cells.

Germline V gives CDR1 MNHNS, CDR2 SASEGT. V lost 5 bases to trimming and J lost 0 bases, with 17 bases between them. The CDR3 totals 17 residues. The sample consisted of cultured CD4+ T cells from blood. This chain links TRBV6-1 with TRBJ1-5; the D is unclear. This TCR derives from a human donor with COVID-19. CDR3: CASSPDGSPYSNQPQHF. The CDR3, as DNA: TGTGCCAGCAGTCCCGACGGGTCGCCATATAGCAATCAGCCCCAGCATTTT.